Sequencing of this T cell receptor (beta chain) was carried out in a study of cytomegalovirus exposure and HLA in healthy donors. Study findings and constraints: Beyond CMV serostatus, there was no information to go on about immune exposure. In a later analysis, compared with equally common non-associated chains, HLA-associated beta chains were more expanded.

At the time of sampling, donors were nominally healthy, though unrecorded immune exposures were likely. A multiplex PCR was run with 60 Vbeta primers and 13 Jbeta primers. TCRdb keeps only in-frame clones here, not all; method: immunoSEQ multiplex PCR. In the table there are 85,000 to 130,000 clones, around three quarters of which are singletons. Trimming at V came to 4 bases and at J to 0 bases, leaving 3 bases not matched to a gene. Germline assignment: CDR1 MGHDK and CDR2 SYGVNS. This CDR3 contains 15 residues. This clone showed up just a few times. Its specificity is unknown. Sample: PBMCs. The TCR was taken from a boy younger than 18 in good health and CMV-seronegative. V usage is TRBV25-1 and J usage is TRBJ2-3; 8 bases are a match to TRBD1. Here the CDR3 reads CASSVQGDSTDTQYF. The DNA for the CDR3 is TGTGCCAGCAGTGTACAGGGGGACAGCACAGATACGCAGTATTTT.